The rows below give T cell receptor beta chains drawn from one sample of a study of blood T cell repertoires in COVID-19. Profiled with immunoSEQ multiplex PCR; TCRdb holds only in-frame clones, not every one. This table holds some 100,000 clones, around 90% found once. Sequencing input: peripheral blood. Receptors were obtained from a woman in her 70s with acute or convalescent COVID-19. The conserved cysteine and the conserved F or W are not part of the CDR3 here. Each record gives: J gene, V gene, CDR3 protein.

j_gene: TRBJ1-5; v_gene: TRBV18; CDR3aa: ASSPGGGASNQPQH
j_gene: TRBJ2-7; v_gene: TRBV5-1; CDR3aa: ASSPHLSSYEQY
j_gene: TRBJ1-2; v_gene: TRBV7-9; CDR3aa: ASSLAGGQSYGYT
j_gene: TRBJ2-1; v_gene: TRBV15; CDR3aa: ATSRDPGQGANEQF
j_gene: TRBJ1-4; v_gene: TRBV19; CDR3aa: ASRGGTNEKLF
j_gene: TRBJ1-5; v_gene: TRBV19; CDR3aa: ASSTVPGQGREHQPQH
j_gene: TRBJ1-1; v_gene: TRBV4-1; CDR3aa: ASSQGPGQGKAEAF
j_gene: TRBJ1-4; v_gene: TRBV19; CDR3aa: ASSPPGQFNEKLF
j_gene: TRBJ1-4; v_gene: TRBV5-1; CDR3aa: ASSLAGSPEKLF
j_gene: TRBJ2-1; v_gene: TRBV9; CDR3aa: ASSVVSAGYGEQF
j_gene: TRBJ2-7; v_gene: TRBV10-2; CDR3aa: ASSAVLAGGPEQY
j_gene: TRBJ1-2; v_gene: TRBV5-1; CDR3aa: ASSQGQGSRYT
j_gene: TRBJ2-7; v_gene: TRBV3-1/TRBV3-2; CDR3aa: ASSHLDRSYEQY
j_gene: TRBJ1-1; v_gene: TRBV13; CDR3aa: ASSFMTGNTEAF
j_gene: TRBJ1-2; v_gene: TRBV18; CDR3aa: ASSSGTAYGYT
j_gene: TRBJ2-3; v_gene: TRBV15; CDR3aa: ATSRGLADTDTQY
j_gene: TRBJ1-2; v_gene: TRBV5-8; CDR3aa: ASSLSDRIYGYT
j_gene: TRBJ1-1; v_gene: TRBV6-5; CDR3aa: ASNLQGEGEAF
j_gene: TRBJ1-1; v_gene: TRBV5-1; CDR3aa: ASSLEPTSTEAF
j_gene: TRBJ2-1; v_gene: TRBV14; CDR3aa: ASSLIAGGPQEQF
j_gene: TRBJ2-5; v_gene: TRBV12-3/TRBV12-4; CDR3aa: ASTTVTQETQY
j_gene: TRBJ2-3; v_gene: TRBV4-1; CDR3aa: ASSQAKGALTDTQY
j_gene: TRBJ2-3; v_gene: TRBV7-6; CDR3aa: ASSPGLAGGSTDTQY
j_gene: TRBJ1-1; v_gene: TRBV15; CDR3aa: ATSRGGDTEAF
j_gene: TRBJ1-1; v_gene: TRBV11-2; CDR3aa: ASSLSQLEAF
j_gene: TRBJ1-2; v_gene: TRBV5-1; CDR3aa: ASSKGAGDYGYT
j_gene: TRBJ2-1; v_gene: TRBV2; CDR3aa: ASSGGTSGRAYNEQF